This T cell receptor beta chain was documented in a study of blood T cells in healthy people across ages. A second PCR of 7 to 11 cycles used a sample-barcoded 5' primer and a J-beta primer mix. TCRdb recomputed calls from the 5' RACE reads with MiXCR, one row per CDR3 protein. The table shows 1.4 million or so distinct CDR3 sequences, with about 45% occurring only once. This clonotype was found many times. The V gene's germline CDR1 is MNHEY and CDR2 SVGEGT. This CDR3 has 11 residues. V lost 6 bases to trimming and J lost 5 bases; unmatched junction nucleotides: 1. This clonotype was obtained from a woman aged 18-30 years in good health. The chain recombines TRBV6-2 or TRBV6-3 with TRBJ2-7, with 7 positions matching TRBD1. Sequencing input: blood. CDR3 bases: TGTGCCAGCAGACAGGGGAACGAGCAGTACTTC. Encoded protein: CASRQGNEQYF.